This T cell receptor (beta chain) is from a study of cytomegalovirus exposure and HLA in healthy donors. Background on the study: The approximately 700 first-cohort repertoires shared a platform with the 110 or so validation repertoires, as reported in a later analysis.

Study-level points and caveats: According to a subsequent analysis, TCR clusters from the first cohort were inclined to appear together in the roughly 120 validation repertoires. The authors enumerated under 200 TCR beta chains as linked to cytomegalovirus.

Libraries were prepared by immunoSEQ multiplex PCR; TCRdb keeps only in-frame clonotypes and omits some of them. The table has 300,000 to 400,000 clones, 75% to 90% seen once. The CDR3 runs to 14 residues. Germline V gene lookup returns CDR1 SGHRS and CDR2 YFSETQ. With 1 base removed from V and 0 bases from J, the gap between germline ends came to 8 bases. The donors belonged to the approximately 120-subject validation cohort, separate from the roughly 670-subject first cohort. With respect to this clone: Antigen: not known.

This receptor was identified in a woman between 18 and 29 years old in good health and CMV-seronegative. The rearrangement joins TRBV5-1 to TRBJ2-7, with D uncertain. The specimen was PBMCs. In DNA, the CDR3 is TGCGCCAGCAGCTTGTACCGGAGCTCCTACGAGCAGTACTTC. Protein sequence: CASSLYRSSYEQYF.